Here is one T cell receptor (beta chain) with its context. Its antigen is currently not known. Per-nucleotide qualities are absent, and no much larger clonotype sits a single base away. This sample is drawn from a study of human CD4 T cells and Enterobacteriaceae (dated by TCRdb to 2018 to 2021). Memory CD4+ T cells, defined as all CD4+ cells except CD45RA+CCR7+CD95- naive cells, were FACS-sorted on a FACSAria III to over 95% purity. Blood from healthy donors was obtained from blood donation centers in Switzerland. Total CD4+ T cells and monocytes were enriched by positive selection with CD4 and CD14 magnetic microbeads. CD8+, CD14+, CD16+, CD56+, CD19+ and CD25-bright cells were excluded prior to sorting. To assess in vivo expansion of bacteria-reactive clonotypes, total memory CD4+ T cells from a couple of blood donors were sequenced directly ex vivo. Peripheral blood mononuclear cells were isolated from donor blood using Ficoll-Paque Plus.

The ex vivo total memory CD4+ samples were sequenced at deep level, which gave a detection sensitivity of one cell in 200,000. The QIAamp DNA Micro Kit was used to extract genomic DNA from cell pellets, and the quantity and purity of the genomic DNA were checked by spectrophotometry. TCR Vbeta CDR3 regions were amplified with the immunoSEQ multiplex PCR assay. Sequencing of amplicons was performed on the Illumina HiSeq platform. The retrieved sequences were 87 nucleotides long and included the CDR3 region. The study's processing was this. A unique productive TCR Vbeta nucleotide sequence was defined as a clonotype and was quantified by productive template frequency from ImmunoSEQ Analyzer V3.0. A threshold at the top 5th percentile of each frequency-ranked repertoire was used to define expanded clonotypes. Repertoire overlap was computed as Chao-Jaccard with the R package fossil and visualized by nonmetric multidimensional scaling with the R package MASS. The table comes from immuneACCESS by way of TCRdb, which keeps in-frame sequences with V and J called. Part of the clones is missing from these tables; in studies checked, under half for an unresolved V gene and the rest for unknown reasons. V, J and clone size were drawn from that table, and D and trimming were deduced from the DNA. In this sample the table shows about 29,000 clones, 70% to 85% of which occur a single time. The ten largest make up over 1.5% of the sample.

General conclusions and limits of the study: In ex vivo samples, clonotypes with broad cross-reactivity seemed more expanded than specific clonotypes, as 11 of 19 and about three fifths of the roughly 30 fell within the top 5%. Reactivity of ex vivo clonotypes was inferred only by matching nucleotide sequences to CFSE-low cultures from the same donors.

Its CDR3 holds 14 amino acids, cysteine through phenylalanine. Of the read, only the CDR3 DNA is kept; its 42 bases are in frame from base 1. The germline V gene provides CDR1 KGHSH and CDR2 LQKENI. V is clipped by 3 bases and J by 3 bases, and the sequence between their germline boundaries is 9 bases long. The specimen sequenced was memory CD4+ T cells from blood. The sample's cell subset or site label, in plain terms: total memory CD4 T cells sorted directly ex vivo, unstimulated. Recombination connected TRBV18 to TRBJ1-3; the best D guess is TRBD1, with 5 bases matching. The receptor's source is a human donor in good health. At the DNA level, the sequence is TGTGCCAGCTCACCCGGGGCGGGTGGAAACACCATATATTTT. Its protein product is CASSPGAGGNTIYF.